This TCR beta chain was sequenced in a study of memory CD4+ T cells and cytomegalovirus serostatus (dated by TCRdb to between 2017 and 2020). Describing the broader study: The cohort included roughly 33 healthy adults from Belgium, of whom 9 were CMV seropositive and some 24 were CMV seronegative. The study sequenced CD4+ memory TCRbeta repertoires of a Belgian cohort with known cytomegalovirus serostatus to replicate a published TCR-based CMV serostatus classifier.

The germline V end is reduced by 5 bases and the J end by 4 bases; junction bases left unmatched: 4. From cysteine to phenylalanine, the CDR3 is 15 amino acids long. The DNA shown is the 45-base CDR3, in frame from base 1. The germline V gene (reference sequence) sets CDR1 to SEHNR and CDR2 to FQNEAQ. Single viable CD3+CD4+CD8-CD45RO+ cells were sorted as memory CD4+ T cells on a FACSAria II. CMV serostatus was determined using a Roche Elecsys assay that detects serum IgG against CMV pp150, pp28, p38 and p52. Following thawing, total CD4+ T cells were enriched through positive selection using CD4 magnetic microbeads. The samples came from a different study that was designed specifically to examine the CD4+ T cell memory repertoire. Peripheral blood mononuclear cells were isolated and cryopreserved according to standard operating procedures, and serum was stored at -80 degrees C. Staining used CD3-PerCP (BW264/56), CD4-APC (RPA-T4), CD45RO-PE (UCHT1) and CD8-Pacific Orange (3B5) antibodies, with Sytox blue excluding non-viable cells.

About this clone: Its antigen target is currently unknown. Per-nucleotide qualities are absent, and no much larger clonotype sits a single base away.

The Quick-DNA Microprep Kit was used to extract genomic DNA from the sorted cells. TCRbeta DNA was amplified with the immunoSEQ hsTCRbeta kit following the manufacturer's protocol. An Illumina MiSeq instrument was used to sequence the TCRbeta libraries. On the authors' methods: Removing out-of-frame sequences left 2,204,828 distinct TCRbeta sequences, an average of about 70,000 per individual. Each individual was scored using the number of some 150 previously reported CMV-associated TCRbeta sequences that the individual carried and the total number of productive distinct TCRbeta sequences. A beta-binomial model was reimplemented in Python, and scikit-learn random forests with default parameters were trained on US cohort data. Classifier performance on the Belgian cohort was reported as the median AUC with percentile confidence intervals calculated over 10,000 bootstrap iterations. The source is immuneACCESS, and TCRdb retained only in-frame sequences with V and J called. Part of the clones is not carried over; for the studies checked, unresolved V genes explain less than half of this, and the remainder is unexplained. The D gene and trimming were derived from the DNA, and the V and J assignments and clone size from that table. This sample lists 40,000 to 55,000 clones; just over 75% were detected once. Roughly 2% of the sample goes to the ten largest clones.

The investigation overall reported the following: On the Belgian cohort, the classifier built on the original framework reached a median bootstrapped AUC of about 0.95, with a 95% CI of 0.76-1.00. Of fewer than 200 previously reported CMV-associated TCRbeta sequences, around 70 appeared in the CD4+ memory repertoires, each in one to five individuals. CMV serostatus prediction reached a median bootstrapped AUC of about 0.94 with the original framework and approximately 0.92 with a US-trained random forest. The results were interpreted as suggesting that the CMV-associated TCR signature is largely present in the CD4+ memory repertoire. Only CD4+CD45RO+ memory cells were sequenced, in contrast to the original study, in which naive and memory CD4+ and CD8+ populations were covered.

The rearranged segments are TRBV7-9 and TRBJ2-1, with 11 bases aligning to TRBD1. This sequence was found in an adult in good health and CMV-seronegative. Source material: memory CD4+ T cells from blood. The CDR3 is CASSMGQGGYNEQFF. The DNA sequence is as follows: TGTGCCAGCAGCATGGGACAGGGGGGATACAATGAGCAGTTCTTC.